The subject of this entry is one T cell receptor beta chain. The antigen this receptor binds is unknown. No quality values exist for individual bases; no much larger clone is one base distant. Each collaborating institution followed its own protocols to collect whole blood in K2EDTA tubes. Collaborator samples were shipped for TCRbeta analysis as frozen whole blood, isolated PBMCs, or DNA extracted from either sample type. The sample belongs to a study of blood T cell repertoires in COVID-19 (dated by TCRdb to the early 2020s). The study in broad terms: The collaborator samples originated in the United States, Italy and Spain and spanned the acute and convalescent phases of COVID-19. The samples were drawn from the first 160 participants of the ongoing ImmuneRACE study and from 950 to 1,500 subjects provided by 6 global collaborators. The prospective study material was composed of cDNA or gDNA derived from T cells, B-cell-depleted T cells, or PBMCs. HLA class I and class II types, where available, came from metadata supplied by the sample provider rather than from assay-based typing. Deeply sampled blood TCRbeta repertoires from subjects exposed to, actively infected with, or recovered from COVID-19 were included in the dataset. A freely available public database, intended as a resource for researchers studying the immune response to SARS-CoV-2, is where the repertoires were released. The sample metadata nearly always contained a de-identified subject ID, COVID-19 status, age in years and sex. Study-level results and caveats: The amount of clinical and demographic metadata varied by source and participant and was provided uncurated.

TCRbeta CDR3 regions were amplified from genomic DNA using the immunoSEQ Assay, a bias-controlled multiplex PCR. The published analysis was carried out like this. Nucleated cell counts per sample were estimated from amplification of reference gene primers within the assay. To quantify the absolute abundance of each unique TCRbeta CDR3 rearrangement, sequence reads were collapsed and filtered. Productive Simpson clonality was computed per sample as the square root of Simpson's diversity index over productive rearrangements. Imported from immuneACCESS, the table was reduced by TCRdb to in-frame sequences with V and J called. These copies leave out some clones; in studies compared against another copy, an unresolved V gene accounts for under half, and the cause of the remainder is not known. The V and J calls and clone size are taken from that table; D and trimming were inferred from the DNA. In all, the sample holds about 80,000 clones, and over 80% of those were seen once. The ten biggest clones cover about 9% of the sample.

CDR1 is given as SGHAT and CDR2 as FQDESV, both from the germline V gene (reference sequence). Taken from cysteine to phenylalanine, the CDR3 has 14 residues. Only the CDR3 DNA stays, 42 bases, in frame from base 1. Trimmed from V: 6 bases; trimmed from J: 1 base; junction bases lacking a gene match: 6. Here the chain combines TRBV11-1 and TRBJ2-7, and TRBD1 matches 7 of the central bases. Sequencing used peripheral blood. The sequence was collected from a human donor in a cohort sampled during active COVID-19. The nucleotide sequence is TGTGCCAGCAGTCATCAGGGGGTATCCTACGAGCAGTACTTC. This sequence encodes CASSHQGVSYEQYF.